The clone carrying this TCR beta chain was recorded at least ten times. Antigen unknown. A J-beta primer mix and a sample-barcoded 5' primer were used in a second PCR of roughly 7 to 12 cycles. TCRdb recomputed calls from the 5' RACE reads with MiXCR, one row per CDR3 protein. The sample lists approximately 940,000 distinct CDR3 sequences; about 48% were seen once. The entry originates in a study of blood T cells in healthy people across ages. Study-wide results and limits: A roughly linear age-dependent decrease characterized TCR beta diversity per million T cells.

CDR1 and CDR2 from the germline V gene are LGHNA and YNFKEQ. The CDR3 is 14 residues long. Trimming cost V 0 bases and J 8 bases; bases outside gene matches: 3. This TCR was recovered from a man younger than 45 in good health. The material sequenced was blood. The rearrangement links TRBV4-2 to TRBJ2-1, with 8 bases identical to TRBD2. Here the CDR3 DNA reads TGTGCCAGCAGCCAAGATCGGACTAGCCATGAGCAGTTCTTC. As protein: CASSQDRTSHEQFF.